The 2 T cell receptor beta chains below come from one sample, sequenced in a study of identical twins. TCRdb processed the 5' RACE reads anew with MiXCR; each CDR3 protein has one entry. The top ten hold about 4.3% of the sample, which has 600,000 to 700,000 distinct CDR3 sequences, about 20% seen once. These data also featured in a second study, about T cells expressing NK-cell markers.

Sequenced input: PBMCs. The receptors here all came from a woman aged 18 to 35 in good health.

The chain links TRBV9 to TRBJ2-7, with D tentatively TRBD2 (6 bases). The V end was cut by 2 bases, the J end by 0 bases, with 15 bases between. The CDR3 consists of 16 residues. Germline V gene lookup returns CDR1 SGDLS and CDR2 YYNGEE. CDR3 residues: CASSVSPSVHSYEQYF. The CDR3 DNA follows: TGTGCCAGCAGCGTCTCCCCTAGCGTTCACTCCTACGAGCAGTACTTC.

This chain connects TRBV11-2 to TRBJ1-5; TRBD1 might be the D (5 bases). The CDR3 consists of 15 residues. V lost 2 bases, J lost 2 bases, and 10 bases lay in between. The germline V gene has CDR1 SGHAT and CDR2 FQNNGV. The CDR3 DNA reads TGTGCCAGCAGCTTATTCGACAGTGGCAATCAGCCCCAGCATTTT. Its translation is CASSLFDSGNQPQHF.